Following are 14 T cell receptor beta chains from one sample sequenced in a study of cytomegalovirus exposure and HLA in healthy donors. Researchers ran the PCR with 60 Vbeta and 13 Jbeta primers. Some clones are missing from TCRdb's copy, which holds only in-frame ones; the method was immunoSEQ multiplex PCR. The sample holds roughly 70,000 clones, 75% seen once. Sample: PBMCs. The receptors were sampled from a man in his sixties or seventies in good health and CMV-seronegative.

In the case of this clone: One junction end disagrees with the germline gene, perhaps due to a read error. The chain couples TRBV7-9 to TRBJ2-2, with TRBD2 matching over 7 bases. There are 15 residues in the CDR3. Germline CDR1 is SEHNR and CDR2 is FQNEAQ (reference sequence). The CDR3 DNA follows: TGTTCCAGCAGCTTGGGCGGGAGCGCCACCGGGGAGCTGTTTTTT. Residues: CSSSLGGSATGELFF.

The J gene is TRBJ2-3, the V gene TRBV6-1, with 10 bases lining up with TRBD2. J lost 1 base, V lost 4 bases, and 8 bases had no gene match. The CDR3 spans 17 residues. Germline CDR1 reads MNHNS; CDR2 reads SASEGT. CDR3 amino acids: CASSVGGGTSGTDTQYF. CDR3 DNA: TGTGCCAGCAGTGTTGGGGGGGGGACTAGCGGCACAGATACGCAGTATTTT.

The chain employs TRBV5-1 and TRBJ1-1; D unclear. CDR1 is SGHRS and CDR2 is YFSETQ in the germline V gene. Trimming pared 0 bases from V and 4 bases from J, leaving 16 bases between. The CDR3 length is 16 residues. DNA for the CDR3: TGCGCCAGCAGCTTGGACCTAAACAGCCCCGGCACTGAAGCTTTCTTT. Residues: CASSLDLNSPGTEAFF. Full variable domain (missing parts from reference TRBV5-1 and TRBJ1-1): KAGVTQTPRYLIKTRGQQVTLSCSPISGHRSVSWYQQTPGQGLQFLFEYFSETQRNKGNFPGRFSGRQFSNSRSEMNVSTLELGDSALYLCASSLDLNSPGTEAFFGQGTRLTVV.

In DNA, the CDR3 is TGTGCCAGCAGGCAGGGGAACGACTATGGCTACACCTTC. It specifies CASRQGNDYGYTF. J is TRBJ1-2 and V is TRBV7-9; the D gene is possibly TRBD1 (6 bases). CDR1 and CDR2 from the germline V gene are SEHNR and FQNEAQ (reference sequence). Trimming shortened V by 6 bases and J by 3 bases, and 11 bases separated the two germline ends. The CDR3 loop spans 13 amino acids.

J is TRBJ2-6 and V is TRBV5-1; perhaps TRBD2 as D (5 bases). Trimming cost V 4 bases and J 0 bases, with 11 bases left between them. CDR1 and CDR2 (germline): SGHRS, YFSETQ. The CDR3 is made up of 16 amino acids. CDR3 loop: CASSAGSNSGANVLTF. CDR3 DNA: TGCGCCAGCAGCGCGGGCAGCAACTCTGGGGCCAACGTCCTGACTTTC.

The sample holds a few counts of this clone. The chain joins TRBV5-1 to TRBJ1-1; the D is unclear. The CDR3 consists of 13 residues. Germline V lookup: CDR1 SGHRS, CDR2 YFSETQ. Trimming took 10 bases from V and 0 from J, leaving 13 bases between them. The DNA for the CDR3 is TGCGCCGGGCGCGTGGGCCTGAACACTGAAGCTTTCTTT. It codes for CAGRVGLNTEAFF.

This clone has a handful of counts. The chain joins TRBV6-5 to TRBJ2-2, with TRBD2 identical over 10 bases. The V gene's germline CDR1 is MNHEY and CDR2 SVGAGI. The CDR3 consists of 14 residues. Trimming at V came to 10 bases and at J to 2 bases, leaving 4 bases not matched to a gene. The CDR3 sequence is CATLAGANTGELFF. The CDR3 DNA is TGTGCCACCCTAGCGGGGGCCAACACCGGGGAGCTGTTTTTT.

The gene calls are TRBV19 and TRBJ1-1, with D perhaps matching TRBD1 (5 bases). The CDR3 loop spans 13 amino acids. Trimming took 7 bases from V and 1 from J, leaving 10 bases between them. Germline V gene lookup returns CDR1 LNHDA and CDR2 SQIVND (reference sequence). This CDR3 is CASKEGWNTEAFF. CDR3 coding DNA: TGTGCCAGTAAGGAGGGGTGGAACACTGAAGCTTTCTTT.

J is TRBJ2-7 and V is TRBV9; 11 bases fit TRBD2. This CDR3 spans 14 amino acids. Germline values: CDR1 SGDLS, CDR2 YYNGEE. V lost 4 bases, J lost 4 bases, and 4 bases stayed unmatched. The CDR3 protein is CASSSGLADYEQYF. Written as DNA, the CDR3 is TGTGCCAGCAGCTCGGGACTAGCGGATTACGAGCAGTACTTC.

The chain couples TRBV18 to TRBJ1-2; the D gene is possibly TRBD1 (5 bases). Germline V gives CDR1 KGHSH, CDR2 LQKENI. Trimming shortened V by 3 bases and J by 7 bases, and 21 bases separated the two germline ends. The CDR3 extends over 16 amino acids. DNA of the CDR3: TGTGCCAGCTCACCGGGGCGGCAGGCAGGCCCCTCTGGCTACACCTTC. Amino acid sequence: CASSPGRQAGPSGYTF.

This chain links TRBV5-4 with TRBJ1-1; D might be TRBD1 (6 bases). There are 17 residues in the CDR3. V was pared by 6 bases and J by 0 bases, with 21 bases between. The germline gives CDR1 SGHNT, CDR2 YYREEE (reference sequence). The CDR3 nucleotides are TGTGCCAGCATCCCACGAGGGGGAACGACCATGAACACTGAAGCTTTCTTT. Its protein is CASIPRGGTTMNTEAFF.

The V gene is TRBV7-9, the J gene TRBJ1-4; the D is unclear. Trimming took off 5 bases at V and 0 bases at J, with 7 bases between the two ends. The CDR3 is 14 amino acids. CDR1 is SEHNR and CDR2 is FQNEAQ in the germline V gene (reference sequence). CDR3: CASSRDATNEKLFF. The CDR3 DNA sequence: TGTGCCAGCAGCCGGGATGCAACTAATGAAAAACTGTTTTTT.

The chain joins TRBV11-2 to TRBJ2-3; 10 nucleotides align to TRBD2. The CDR3 loop spans 16 amino acids. CDR1 is SGHAT and CDR2 is FQNNGV in the germline V gene. The ends lost 6 bases at V and 6 bases at J; junction bases unmatched: 12. The CDR3 DNA follows: TGTGCCAGCAGAGGGGGGGCTAGCGGGAGACCGGATACGCAGTATTTT. Amino acid sequence: CASRGGASGRPDTQYF.

The rearrangement links TRBV19 to TRBJ1-4; D is ambiguous. The CDR3 totals 15 residues. Germline V gives CDR1 LNHDA, CDR2 SQIVND (reference sequence). The ends were cut back, 5 bases at V and 6 bases at J, with 16 bases in the middle. The CDR3 reads CASSVPRGLDEKLFF. DNA of the CDR3: TGTGCCAGTAGTGTCCCCCGTGGCTTGGATGAAAAACTGTTTTTT.